The 26 T cell receptor beta chains given below trace back to one sample, sequenced in a study of blood T cells in healthy people across ages. A J-beta primer mix and a sample-barcoded 5' primer were used in a second PCR of roughly 6 to 12 cycles. TCRdb itself ran the 5' RACE reads through MiXCR, one entry per CDR3 protein. The sample holds about 620,000 distinct CDR3 sequences, under 65% seen once. The sample comprised blood. The origin of the receptors is a woman of 80 years or more in good health.

The V gene is TRBV25-1, the J gene TRBJ1-1, with D possibly matching TRBD1 (5 bases). V gave up 6 bases and J gave up 0 bases, with 17 bases separating them. CDR3 length equals 16 residues. Germline CDR1 MGHDK, CDR2 SYGVNS. DNA for the CDR3: TGTGCCAGCAGGGGGACCGGAGGCATCATGAACACTGAAGCTTTCTTT. Translation: CASRGTGGIMNTEAFF.

The chain combines TRBV20-1 with TRBJ2-7, with D perhaps TRBD1 or TRBD2 (5 bases each). CDR1 is DFQATT and CDR2 is SNEGSKA in the germline V gene (reference sequence). Between the trimmed V and J ends, which lost 6 bases and 1 base, there was a span of 13 bases. The CDR3 consists of 13 residues. The CDR3 sequence is CSAGHEGSYEQYF. The CDR3 DNA reads as TGCAGTGCCGGCCACGAGGGGTCCTACGAGCAGTACTTC.

In DNA, the CDR3 is TGTGCCAGCAGGGGTGACAGCGAAAAACTGTTTTTT. Translating it yields CASRGDSEKLFF. The rearrangement joins TRBV12-3 or TRBV12-4 to TRBJ1-4; possible D gene TRBD1, 5 bases. The CDR3 length is 12 residues. Deletions cut 6 bases from V and 8 bases from J, with 10 bases between.

This chain joins TRBV7-2 and TRBJ2-7, with TRBD1 identical over 7 bases. This CDR3 has 15 amino acids. J lost 7 bases, V lost 2 bases, and 11 bases had no gene match. CDR1 is SGHTA and CDR2 is FQGNSA in the germline V gene. The CDR3 loop is CASSLSRGPWDEQYF. CDR3 nucleotide sequence: TGTGCCAGCAGCTTATCTAGGGGGCCTTGGGATGAGCAGTACTTC.

This clonotype has a count of ten or more. The chain uses TRBV6-6 and TRBJ1-5; the D is unclear. Trimming left V 4 bases short and J 2 bases short, with 15 bases between. Germline V gene data show CDR1 as MNHNY and CDR2 as SVGAGI (reference sequence). The CDR3 totals 16 residues. The CDR3 protein is CASSLRGRAGNQPQHF. The CDR3 nucleotides read TGTGCCAGCAGTTTGAGAGGGCGGGCAGGCAATCAGCCCCAGCATTTT.

The chain couples TRBV21-1 to TRBJ2-1; the D call in the table, TRBD2, was not verified against the DNA. TRBV21-1 is given as a pseudogene. The CDR3 is 17 residues long. The CDR3 DNA reads TGTGCCAGCAGCAAAGGGGGTAGCGGGGTAACCTACAATGAGCAGTTCTTC. Encoded protein: CASSKGGSGVTYNEQFF.

This clonotype was seen at least ten times. The chain combines TRBV7-2 with TRBJ2-3; D is unresolved. V was trimmed by 5 bases and J by 6 bases, leaving 15 bases between them. CDR1 and CDR2 from the germline V gene are SGHTA and FQGNSA. CDR3 length: 14 amino acids. The CDR3 nucleotides are TGTGCCAGCAGCCTACTACCCTCTGGGGATACGCAGTATTTT. Protein sequence: CASSLLPSGDTQYF.

The CDR3 reads CASSSERGQPQHF. The CDR3 DNA is TGCGCCAGCAGCTCAGAGAGGGGACAGCCCCAGCATTTT. The rearrangement joins TRBV4-3 to TRBJ1-5; D is possibly TRBD1 (5 bases). V was clipped by 5 bases and J by 7 bases, with 12 bases between them. Germline V CDR1 and CDR2: LGHNA, YSLEER. This CDR3 has 13 residues.

The V gene is TRBV4-1, the J gene TRBJ2-3, with TRBD2 identical over 8 bases. This CDR3 comprises 17 residues. V gave up 0 bases and J gave up 6 bases; unmatched junction bases: 11. CDR1 is MGHRA and CDR2 is YSYEKL in the germline V gene. CDR3 sequence reads: CASSQEGSGSPGDTQYF. CDR3 in DNA: TGCGCCAGCAGCCAAGAAGGGAGCGGGAGTCCCGGGGATACGCAGTATTTT.

This clonotype has a single count. V usage is TRBV5-1 and J usage is TRBJ2-3; tentatively, D is TRBD2 (5 bases). Trimming stripped 3 bases from V and 0 bases from J, with 11 bases between. Germline loops: CDR1 SGHRS, CDR2 YFSETQ. This CDR3 contains 15 residues. CDR3 sequence: CASSWVGVSTDTQYF. The CDR3 bases are TGCGCCAGCAGCTGGGTCGGGGTGAGCACAGATACGCAGTATTTT.

At least ten counts were recorded for this clonotype. The chain uses TRBV20-1 and TRBJ2-3; possibly TRBD2 for D (7 bases). The CDR3 consists of 13 residues. Trimming cost V 8 bases and J 2 bases, with 14 bases left between them. Germline V gene lookup returns CDR1 DFQATT and CDR2 SNEGSKA (reference sequence). Here the CDR3 reads CSPKGGDTDTQYF. The CDR3, as DNA: TGCAGTCCCAAGGGGGGGGACACAGATACGCAGTATTTT.

The genes are TRBV7-2 and TRBJ2-7, with D possibly matching TRBD2 (5 bases). CDR3 length: 16 amino acids. CDR1 and CDR2 (germline): SGHTA, FQGNSA. Trimming left V 1 base short and J 3 bases short, with 16 bases between. CDR3 nucleotide sequence: TGTGCCAGCAGCTTAGGTAATCGAGGGCTGGGCTACGAGCAGTACTTC. Translating it yields CASSLGNRGLGYEQYF.

The genes are TRBV20-1 and TRBJ2-3, with D perhaps matching TRBD1 (6 bases). The CDR3 is made up of 16 amino acids. Germline lookup yields CDR1 DFQATT and CDR2 SNEGSKA (reference sequence). V lost 5 bases, J lost 0 bases, and 18 bases lay in between. CDR3 nucleotides: TGCAGTGCTCCCCCGGGACAAACCTTTAGCACAGATACGCAGTATTTT. The encoded protein is CSAPPGQTFSTDTQYF.

A word on this clonotype: This could be a read error, since a much larger clone is one nucleotide away. The chain joins TRBV7-9 to TRBJ1-6; D may be TRBD1 (5 bases). CDR1 and CDR2 (germline): SEHNR, FQNEAQ (reference sequence). The CDR3 consists of 16 residues. CDR3 DNA sequence: TGTGCCAGCGGCTTTCACTCCGGACACGGACCATCACCCCTCCACTTT. Its translation is CASGFHSGHGPSPLHF.

A single count supports this clonotype. Just one base apart from a much larger clone, this may be a read error. The chain is built from TRBV7-2 and TRBJ2-5, with 8 bases that match TRBD1. CDR3 length: 18 amino acids. CDR1 and CDR2 (germline): SGHTA, FQGNSA. In nucleotides, the CDR3 is TGTGCCTGCAGCTTAGATGTTCGGACAGGGATTAACCCCGGGACCCAGTACTTC. It is translated as CACSLDVRTGINPGTQYF.

This clonotype was detected ten times or more. The J gene is TRBJ2-7, the V gene TRBV29-1; 12 bases fit TRBD2. V dropped 3 bases and J dropped 0; count of bases not matched to a gene: 15. The CDR3 runs to 19 residues. Germline V gene lookup returns CDR1 SQVTM and CDR2 ANQGSEA. Here the CDR3 reads CSVEVEGRLAGDLSYEQYF. The CDR3 DNA is TGCAGCGTTGAGGTGGAGGGCCGACTAGCGGGGGATCTCTCCTACGAGCAGTACTTC.

V gene TRBV29-1 combines with J gene TRBJ2-6; tentatively, D is TRBD2 (5 bases). The CDR3 spans 14 residues. Germline-derived CDR1 and CDR2 are SQVTM and ANQGSEA. The germline V and J ends were trimmed by 6 bases and 2 bases, with 11 bases remaining between them. The CDR3 region is CSVGARAGANVLTF. DNA of the CDR3: TGCAGCGTGGGAGCGCGGGCTGGGGCCAACGTCCTGACTTTC. The full variable domain, in which reference TRBV29-1 and TRBJ2-6 provide the parts outside the CDR3, is SAVISQKPSRDICQRGTSLTIQCQVDSQVTMMFWYRQQPGQSLTLIATANQGSEATYESGFVIDKFPISRPNLTFSTLTVSNMSPEDSSIYLCSVGARAGANVLTFGAGSRLTVL.

This clonotype was counted only a few times. At one end, the junction sequence differs from germline, possibly due to a read error. The DNA for the CDR3 is TGCAGCGTACGTTTAGAGGGCGGCTCCTACGATGAGCAGTTCTTC. Translating gives CSVRLEGGSYDEQFF. V and J are TRBV29-1 and TRBJ2-1; D perhaps matches TRBD2 (5 bases). The CDR3 has 15 residues. Germline V gene lookup returns CDR1 SQVTM and CDR2 ANQGSEA.

The rearrangement links TRBV10-3 to TRBJ1-6; unclear D gene. Germline lookup yields CDR1 ENHRY and CDR2 SYGVKD. This CDR3 spans 12 amino acids. V gave up 4 bases and J gave up 8 bases, with 6 bases separating them. The CDR3 is CAISVSDSPLHF. DNA of the CDR3: TGTGCCATCAGTGTATCCGATTCACCCCTCCACTTT.

This clonotype showed up many times. The chain uses TRBV4-2 and TRBJ2-1; 9 bases agree with TRBD2. Germline CDR1 and CDR2: LGHNA and YNFKEQ. CDR3 size: 16 residues. Unmatched junction bases numbered 9, after V lost 0 bases and J lost 9 bases. CDR3 coding DNA: TGTGCCAGCAGCCAAGACGTTCTCAAACTAGCGGGTGAGCAGTTCTTC. It is translated as CASSQDVLKLAGEQFF.

The chain uses TRBV20-1 and TRBJ2-5; 8 bases are shared with TRBD1. The J call may be incorrect, as the DNA end agrees better with TRBJ2-7. Germline V lookup: CDR1 DFQATT, CDR2 SNEGSKA (reference sequence). The CDR3 spans 13 residues. CDR3 nucleotide sequence: TGCAGTGCTGACGGACAGGGTGGTTTCGAGCAGTACTTC. Translated: CSADGQGGFEQYF.

The chain uses TRBV6-1 and TRBJ1-1; D is unclear. With 4 bases removed from V and 5 bases from J, the gap between germline ends came to 14 bases. From germline, CDR1 is MNHNS and CDR2 SASEGT. The CDR3 runs 14 residues. The CDR3 DNA sequence: TGTGCCAGCAGTGCTATAGGAGTTCGGACTGAAGCTTTCTTT. This encodes CASSAIGVRTEAFF.

To note about this clonotype: This may stem from a read error, because a much larger clone lies one nucleotide away. V gene TRBV7-9 combines with J gene TRBJ2-6; D unclear. The CDR3 is 15 amino acids. In germline, CDR1 is SEHNR, CDR2 FQNEAQ (reference sequence). Here the CDR3 DNA reads TGTGCGGGCAGGCCCACTGACTCTGGGGCCAACGTCCTGACTTTC. Residues: CAGRPTDSGANVLTF.

The chain has TRBV2 and TRBJ2-4, with D possibly matching TRBD1 (6 bases). V lost 4 bases to trimming and J lost 3 bases, with 13 bases between them. The CDR3 has 15 amino acids. Per the germline V gene, CDR1 is SNHLY and CDR2 is FYNNEI. CDR3 sequence (DNA): TGTGCCAGCAGTGGGGCAGGGGAAGGCAAAAACATTCAGTACTTC. Its protein is CASSGAGEGKNIQYF.

This clonotype was seen ten or more times. This chain joins TRBV27 and TRBJ2-7; TRBD2 might be the D (6 bases). Germline V gives CDR1 MNHEY, CDR2 SMNVEV (reference sequence). The CDR3 runs to 17 residues. V dropped 6 bases and J dropped 3 bases, with 24 bases sitting between them. The CDR3 nucleotides are TGTGCCAGCAGAGGGTTAAGCGGGCGAGGGGCTCTCTACGAGCAGTACTTC. Amino acid sequence: CASRGLSGRGALYEQYF.

The rearrangement joins TRBV7-2 to TRBJ1-2, with D possibly matching TRBD1 (6 bases). The CDR3 covers 16 residues. The ends were cut back, 0 bases at V and 7 bases at J, with 18 bases in the middle. The germline V gene encodes CDR1 SGHTA and CDR2 FQGNSA. This CDR3 is CASSLAGDTGKGGYTF. The CDR3 DNA sequence: TGTGCCAGCAGCTTAGCGGGGGACACAGGAAAGGGTGGCTACACCTTC.